The next 20 T cell receptor beta chains were all read from a single sample in a study of breast tumors, draining lymph nodes, adjacent tissues. MiXCR, run by TCRdb on the multiplex PCR reads, gives a single entry per CDR3 protein. The repertoire holds 30,000 to 40,000 distinct CDR3 sequences, with just over 35% as singletons. Sample: breast tumor tissue. All receptors come from a female donor with breast cancer. Some clones in this sample may be carry-over from other donors' samples.

This clonotype was observed many times. This chain links TRBV5-1 with TRBJ2-5, with TRBD1 identical over 8 bases. J lost 5 bases, V lost 4 bases, and 4 bases had no gene match. The germline gives CDR1 SGHRS, CDR2 YFSETQ. The CDR3 spans 13 residues. The CDR3: CASSRQGMETQYF. CDR3 sequence (DNA): TGCGCCAGCAGCCGACAGGGGATGGAGACCCAGTACTTC.

This clonotype appeared many times. This chain joins TRBV7-8 and TRBJ1-5; D is perhaps TRBD1 (6 bases). The CDR3 extends over 14 amino acids. Per the germline V gene, CDR1 is SGHVS and CDR2 is FQNEAQ. V was trimmed by 3 bases and J by 3 bases, leaving 9 bases between them. CDR3 sequence reads: CASSFGGHNQPQHF. The CDR3 DNA is TGTGCCAGCAGCTTTGGGGGCCACAATCAGCCCCAGCATTTT. The whole variable domain, remainder taken from reference TRBV7-8 and TRBJ1-5, is GAGVSQSPRYKVAKRGQDVALRCDPISGHVSLFWYQQALGQGPEFLTYFQNEAQLDKSGLPSDRFFAERPEGSVSTLKIQRTQQEDSAVYLCASSFGGHNQPQHFGDGTRLSIL.

This clonotype has ten or more counts. The rearrangement links TRBV7-9 to TRBJ2-7, with D perhaps TRBD1 (5 bases). Trimming took off 2 bases at V and 2 bases at J, with 7 bases between the two ends. Germline V gene lookup returns CDR1 SEHNR and CDR2 FQNEAQ (reference sequence). The CDR3 runs 13 residues. The DNA of the CDR3 is TGTGCCAGCAGCTTAACAGGAGCCTACGAGCAGTACTTC. Translation: CASSLTGAYEQYF.

This clonotype has ten or more counts. The chain has TRBV25-1 and TRBJ2-7; 9 nucleotides align to TRBD2. J lost 3 bases, V lost 3 bases, and 3 bases had no gene match. CDR1 MGHDK and CDR2 SYGVNS come from the germline V gene. The CDR3 loop spans 14 amino acids. CDR3 sequence reads: CASSDSGSGYEQYF. The CDR3 DNA is TGTGCCAGCAGTGATAGCGGGAGTGGCTACGAGCAGTACTTC.

This clonotype was observed at least ten times. This rearrangement joins TRBV7-9 to TRBJ2-7; 9 bases match TRBD1. The CDR3 sequence is 14 residues long. V gave up 4 bases and J gave up 5 bases; unmatched junction bases: 6. Germline-derived CDR1 and CDR2 are SEHNR and FQNEAQ (reference sequence). Here the CDR3 DNA reads TGTGCCAGCAGCTCCGGGACAGGGAATCACGAGCAGTACTTC. This codes for CASSSGTGNHEQYF.

This clonotype has ten or more counts. The chain is built from TRBV7-8 and TRBJ2-7; TRBD2 matches 7 bases. The ends lost 1 base at V and 0 bases at J; junction bases unmatched: 9. The CDR3 is 17 amino acids. Germline V gene data show CDR1 as SGHVS and CDR2 as FQNEAQ. The CDR3 region is CASSLGGGGGSSYEQYF. As DNA, the CDR3 is TGTGCCAGCAGCTTAGGTGGCGGTGGCGGGAGCTCCTACGAGCAGTACTTC.

This clonotype was counted at least ten times. V and J are TRBV2 and TRBJ2-7; the D is unclear. The CDR3 loop spans 11 amino acids. The V end lost 5 bases, the J end lost 6 bases, and 8 bases lay between the germline ends. Germline-derived CDR1 and CDR2 are SNHLY and FYNNEI. CDR3 nucleotide sequence: TGTGCCAGCAGTCAGGCGCCCGAGCAGTACTTC. It translates to CASSQAPEQYF.

At least ten counts were recorded for this clonotype. V and J are TRBV10-2 and TRBJ2-7; 14 bases map to TRBD2. CDR1 WSHSY and CDR2 SAAADI come from the germline V gene. V lost 0 bases, J lost 4 bases, and 8 bases stayed unmatched. The CDR3 extends over 18 amino acids. CDR3 DNA sequence: TGCGCCAGCAGTGAGTCGACTAGCGGGAGGGATTGGGCATACGAGCAGTACTTC. Translated: CASSESTSGRDWAYEQYF.

This clonotype came up many times. This chain links TRBV24-1 with TRBJ2-5; 9 bases are shared with TRBD1. The length of the CDR3 is 17 residues. CDR1 is KGHDR, CDR2 SFDVKD, per germline. J was trimmed by 5 bases and V by 1 base; bases with no gene match: 10. The CDR3 nucleotides are TGTGCCACCAGTGATTTCCGACAGGGGGGGCTCGGGGAGACCCAGTACTTC. Translating gives CATSDFRQGGLGETQYF.

This clonotype is a singleton in its sample. The chain employs TRBV3-1 and TRBJ2-1; 10 bases match TRBD2. V dropped 4 bases and J dropped 6; count of bases not matched to a gene: 6. The CDR3 sequence is 15 residues long. Germline CDR1 and CDR2: LGHDT and YNNKEL (reference sequence). The CDR3: CASSRAGGPINEQFF. CDR3 nucleotide sequence: TGTGCCAGCAGCCGAGCGGGAGGGCCGATCAATGAGCAGTTCTTC.

This clonotype was recorded many times. The chain links TRBV7-8 to TRBJ1-6, with D tentatively TRBD1 (5 bases). Trimming cost V 5 bases and J 8 bases, with 16 bases left between them. Germline CDR1 and CDR2: SGHVS and FQNEAQ. The CDR3 sequence is 15 residues long. Written as DNA, the CDR3 is TGTGCCAGCAGCGCCTGGACAAACCAGGATTCACCCCTCCACTTT. This encodes CASSAWTNQDSPLHF. Looking up the rest from reference TRBV7-8 and TRBJ1-6 gives the full variable domain: GAGVSQSPRYKVAKRGQDVALRCDPISGHVSLFWYQQALGQGPEFLTYFQNEAQLDKSGLPSDRFFAERPEGSVSTLKIQRTQQEDSAVYLCASSAWTNQDSPLHFGNGTRLTVT.

A note on this clonotype: This could be a read error, since a much larger clone is one nucleotide away. V and J are TRBV9 and TRBJ2-2; 12 nucleotides line up with TRBD2. Germline lookup yields CDR1 SGDLS and CDR2 YYNGEE. The CDR3 has 18 residues. CDR3 coding DNA: TGTGCCAGCAGCGTAGCCCCAGGGGGACTAGCGGGTTCCGGGGAGCTGCTTTTT. Translated: CASSVAPGGLAGSGELLF.

This clonotype was detected ten times or more. The chain uses TRBV12-3 or TRBV12-4 and TRBJ2-1; 8 bases match TRBD2. V was pared by 7 bases and J by 4 bases, with 9 bases of the junction left unmatched. This CDR3 spans 15 amino acids. CDR3 bases: TGTGCCAGCATCCGAGCCTCGGGAGGGTACAATGAGCAGTTCTTC. Translating it yields CASIRASGGYNEQFF.

This clonotype was seen many times. The chain joins TRBV29-1 to TRBJ2-7; TRBD1 agrees at 12 bases. Germline V gene lookup returns CDR1 SQVTM and CDR2 ANQGSEA. Losses at the gene ends were 2 bases for V and 4 bases for J; bases not matched to a gene: 6. The CDR3 has 15 amino acids. CDR3 loop: CSVEQGDRGHYEQYF. CDR3 sequence (DNA): TGCAGCGTTGAACAGGGGGACAGGGGGCATTACGAGCAGTACTTC.

This clonotype has at least ten counts. This chain connects TRBV12-3 or TRBV12-4 to TRBJ2-7, with unresolved D. This CDR3 spans 12 amino acids. Trimming shortened V by 3 bases and J by 6 bases, and 9 bases separated the two germline ends. CDR3 sequence reads: CASSLKVTEQYF. CDR3 in DNA: TGTGCCAGCAGTTTGAAGGTAACCGAGCAGTACTTC.

This clonotype was observed many times. J is TRBJ2-1 and V is TRBV10-2; 7 positions match TRBD2. Germline CDR1 is WSHSY and CDR2 is SAAADI. V gave up 6 bases and J gave up 6 bases; unmatched junction bases: 17. CDR3 length: 17 residues. The DNA for the CDR3 is TGCGCCAGCAGCCGCTCTGGACCGACTAGCTCTTCCAATGAGCAGTTCTTC. Translation: CASSRSGPTSSSNEQFF.

This clonotype was seen repeatedly, ten times or more. The chain employs TRBV5-8 and TRBJ1-2, with D possibly being TRBD1 (6 bases). The CDR3 contains 14 residues. V was pared by 4 bases and J by 7 bases, with 17 bases between. Per germline, CDR1 SGHTS and CDR2 YDEGEE. Here the CDR3 reads CASSVAPTGGGYTF. The CDR3 coding sequence is TGTGCCAGCAGCGTGGCCCCGACAGGCGGTGGCTACACCTTC.

This clonotype was counted at least ten times. This rearrangement joins TRBV6-5 to TRBJ2-1; 11 positions agree with TRBD2. Germline values: CDR1 MNHEY, CDR2 SVGAGI. The CDR3 is 15 residues long. The V gene end was trimmed by 0 bases and the J gene end by 9 bases; junction bases not matched to a gene: 4. Here the CDR3 reads CASSYSSGRAFEQFF. CDR3 nucleotide sequence: TGTGCCAGCAGTTACTCTAGCGGGAGGGCCTTTGAGCAGTTCTTC.

A note on this clonotype: A much larger clone sits a single nucleotide away, making a read error possible. This chain links TRBV4-3 with TRBJ2-1; 7 bases map to TRBD1. V was clipped by 4 bases and J by 4 bases; unmatched bases: 10. Germline CDR1 reads LGHNA; CDR2 reads YSLEER. The CDR3 length is 16 residues. CDR3 sequence reads: CASSRDRNRGYNEQFF. In DNA, the CDR3 is TGCGCCAGCAGCCGAGATAGGAACAGGGGATACAATGAGCAGTTCTTC.

The chain links TRBV7-3 to TRBJ2-2; D is unresolved. With 2 bases removed from V and 7 bases from J, the gap between germline ends came to 5 bases. Per germline, CDR1 SGHTA and CDR2 FQGTGA. The CDR3 runs to 12 residues. The CDR3 DNA follows: TGTGCCAGCAGCTTAGGCGTCGGGGAGCTGTTTTTT. Amino acid sequence: CASSLGVGELFF.